The 21 T cell receptor beta chains in this list originate from one sample, sequenced in a study of cytomegalovirus exposure and HLA in healthy donors. PCR employed 60 Vbeta and 13 Jbeta primers. Sequenced by immunoSEQ multiplex PCR; TCRdb stores in-frame clones only, minus some. This table holds about 85,000 clones, 60% to 80% found once. The specimen was PBMCs. The receptors stem from a woman between 50 and 59 years old in good health and CMV-seropositive.

This rearrangement joins TRBV5-6 to TRBJ2-7; TRBD2 aligns across 8 bases. From germline, CDR1 is SGHDT and CDR2 YYEEEE. This CDR3 region has 16 residues. V dropped 2 bases and J dropped 9; count of bases not matched to a gene: 16. As DNA, the CDR3 is TGTGCCAGCAGCTTTACGAGGGTGGCGGGGGGTCCCCGGCAGTACTTC. Translation: CASSFTRVAGGPRQYF. Filled out from reference TRBV5-6 and TRBJ2-7, the complete variable domain reads DAGVTQSPTHLIKTRGQQVTLRCSPKSGHDTVSWYQQALGQGPQFIFQYYEEEERQRGNFPDRFSGHQFPNYSSELNVNALLLGDSALYLCASSFTRVAGGPRQYFGPGTRLTVT.

The rearrangement uses TRBV9 and TRBJ2-3, with D uncertain. The CDR3 extends over 14 amino acids. The V gene lost 2 bases and the J gene lost 6 bases, with 13 bases spanning the gap. Germline V gene lookup returns CDR1 SGDLS and CDR2 YYNGEE. In DNA form, the CDR3 reads TGTGCCAGCAGCGTCGCGTGGCCAGGCGATACGCAGTATTTT. It codes for CASSVAWPGDTQYF. Looking up the rest from reference TRBV9 and TRBJ2-3 gives the full variable domain: DSGVTQTPKHLITATGQRVTLRCSPRSGDLSVYWYQQSLDQGLQFLIQYYNGEERAKGNILERFSAQQFPDLHSELNLSSLELGDSALYFCASSVAWPGDTQYFGPGTRLTVL.

V usage is TRBV6-4 and J usage is TRBJ2-1; 8 nucleotides match TRBD2. V lost 5 bases to trimming and J lost 13 bases; unmatched junction nucleotides: 4. Looked up from germline, CDR1 is MRHNA and CDR2 is SNTAGT. The CDR3 loop spans 11 amino acids. In DNA, the CDR3 is TGTGCCAGCAGTAGCGGGAGCATTCAGTTCTTC. Translating it yields CASSSGSIQFF.

CDR3 DNA sequence: TGTGCCTGGAGTCCCGCCGCGGATACGCAGTATTTT. This gives the protein CAWSPAADTQYF. The V call is TRBV30, the J call TRBJ2-3; D is unresolved. The germline V gene has CDR1 GTSNPN and CDR2 SVGIG (reference sequence). Trimming cost V 2 bases and J 6 bases, with 9 bases left between them. CDR3 length: 12 amino acids.

This clone has just a few counts. This chain uses TRBV5-8 with TRBJ2-1, with 9 bases matching TRBD2. The trim removed 4 bases at V and 3 bases at J, leaving 5 bases unmatched. Germline CDR1 is SGHTS and CDR2 is YDEGEE. This CDR3 region has 15 residues. CDR3 coding DNA: TGTGCCAGCAGCCGAGCGGGGGGAAACTACAATGAGCAGTTCTTC. Translating gives CASSRAGGNYNEQFF.

This chain joins TRBV28 and TRBJ2-7; D perhaps matches TRBD1 (5 bases). V lost 2 bases and J lost 7, with 9 bases in between. The CDR3 consists of 12 residues. Looked up from germline, CDR1 is MDHEN and CDR2 is SYDVKM. The CDR3 protein is CASSLPRAEQYF. The CDR3 coding sequence is TGTGCCAGCAGTTTACCCAGGGCGGAGCAGTACTTC.

J is TRBJ2-3 and V is TRBV11-2; TRBD2 matches 9 bases. CDR3 length equals 19 residues. V trimming: 4 bases; J trimming: 5 bases; junction bases outside the gene matches: 19. CDR1 is SGHAT, CDR2 FQNNGV, per germline. The CDR3: CASSSPRELAGRPGDTQYF. DNA for the CDR3: TGTGCCAGCAGCTCACCAAGAGAACTAGCGGGCCGCCCGGGAGATACGCAGTATTTT.

This clone came up a few times. The CDR3: CASTLTGSHQPQHF. The CDR3 DNA reads TGTGCCAGCACCCTAACAGGGAGCCATCAGCCCCAGCATTTT. The chain combines TRBV6-1 with TRBJ1-5, with D possibly matching TRBD1 (6 bases). Germline V CDR1 and CDR2: MNHNS, SASEGT. V lost 7 bases and J 5 bases, leaving 15 bases between the germline ends. The CDR3 spans 14 residues.

This clone was seen more than once but under ten times. The rearrangement joins TRBV19 to TRBJ2-5; 11 bases match TRBD1. This CDR3 region has 14 residues. V was pared by 6 bases and J by 3 bases, with 3 bases of the junction left unmatched. Germline loops: CDR1 LNHDA, CDR2 SQIVND (reference sequence). CDR3 loop: CASSLGQGEETQYF. CDR3 sequence (DNA): TGTGCCAGTAGCCTGGGACAGGGGGAAGAGACCCAGTACTTC.

The chain uses TRBV6-1 and TRBJ2-7, with 7 bases matching TRBD1. From germline, CDR1 is MNHNS and CDR2 SASEGT. There are 13 residues in the CDR3. V was clipped by 2 bases and J by 3 bases; unmatched bases: 1. The CDR3 is CASSEQGVYEQYV. DNA for the CDR3: TGTGCCAGCAGTGAACAGGGGGTCTACGAGCAGTACGTC.

The chain uses TRBV6-5 and TRBJ2-7; TRBD1 agrees at 7 bases. Losses at the gene ends were 4 bases for V and 0 bases for J; bases not matched to a gene: 3. Germline V lookup: CDR1 MNHEY, CDR2 SVGAGI. The CDR3 sequence is 14 residues long. The DNA for the CDR3 is TGTGCCAGCAGTTTGACAGGGAGCTCCTACGAGCAGTACGTC. Protein product: CASSLTGSSYEQYV.

The V call is TRBV29-1, the J call TRBJ2-1; D ambiguous. CDR1 and CDR2 from the germline V gene are SQVTM and ANQGSEA. Trimming cost V 7 bases and J 3 bases, with 19 bases left between them. The CDR3 sequence is 15 residues long. The CDR3 is CSAAQAPISYNEQFF. CDR3 DNA sequence: TGCAGCGCGGCCCAGGCACCTATTAGCTACAATGAGCAGTTCTTC.

This clone was recorded a few times. The chain combines TRBV5-6 with TRBJ2-5; TRBD1 matches 10 bases. Trimming took 4 bases from V and 5 from J; bases not matched to a gene: 5. The CDR3 extends over 14 amino acids. Germline V CDR1 and CDR2: SGHDT, YYEEEE. The CDR3 loop reads CASSTGQGFETQYF. The CDR3 nucleotides read TGTGCCAGCAGCACGGGACAGGGGTTCGAGACCCAGTACTTC.

This clone was counted once. The chain is built from TRBV5-1 and TRBJ2-7, with a weak D call TRBD2 (6 bases). Germline V lookup: CDR1 SGHRS, CDR2 YFSETQ. V lost 0 bases and J lost 7, with 17 bases in between. This CDR3 has 15 amino acids. Written as DNA, the CDR3 is TGCGCCAGCAGCTTGGATCCCGGGGGTGCGGGGGAGCAGTACTTC. Its translation is CASSLDPGGAGEQYF.

The chain uses TRBV29-1 and TRBJ1-1; unclear D gene. With 7 bases removed from V and 1 base from J, the gap between germline ends came to 13 bases. The germline V gene has CDR1 SQVTM and CDR2 ANQGSEA. This CDR3 is 13 amino acids long. DNA of the CDR3: TGCAGCGCGTTCTTCGGTGGGAACACTGAAGCTTTCTTT. This gives the protein CSAFFGGNTEAFF. The whole variable domain, filled in from reference TRBV29-1 and TRBJ1-1, reads SAVISQKPSRDICQRGTSLTIQCQVDSQVTMMFWYRQQPGQSLTLIATANQGSEATYESGFVIDKFPISRPNLTFSTLTVSNMSPEDSSIYLCSAFFGGNTEAFFGQGTRLTVV.

This chain joins TRBV9 and TRBJ1-3; D is unresolved. Trimming shortened V by 0 bases and J by 4 bases, and 11 bases separated the two germline ends. The germline V gene has CDR1 SGDLS and CDR2 YYNGEE. This CDR3 region has 15 residues. The CDR3, as DNA: TGTGCCAGCAGCGTAGCACCGGGTGACGGAAACACCATATATTTT. This translates into CASSVAPGDGNTIYF.

This chain uses TRBV5-4 with TRBJ2-5; D may be TRBD1 (6 bases). V lost 3 bases and J 1 base, leaving 13 bases between the germline ends. Germline CDR1 is SGHNT and CDR2 is YYREEE (reference sequence). The CDR3 is 15 residues long. In DNA form, the CDR3 reads TGTGCCAGCAGCTCCACAGGGCTACTCCAAGAGACCCAGTACTTC. Protein: CASSSTGLLQETQYF.

Regarding this clone: The junction and the germline gene differ at one end; a read error may be behind it. This chain joins TRBV10-3 and TRBJ2-1; TRBD2 aligns across 7 bases. Looked up from germline, CDR1 is ENHRY and CDR2 is SYGVKD. The CDR3 has 13 residues. CDR3 sequence (DNA): TGTGCCATCAGTGAGGGGGAGGGCCGGGGATGGATCTTC. This encodes CAISEGEGRGWIF.

The rearrangement uses TRBV9 and TRBJ2-3, with D perhaps matching TRBD1 (6 bases). Germline CDR1 is SGDLS and CDR2 is YYNGEE. Between the trimmed V and J ends, which lost 5 bases and 3 bases, there was a span of 10 bases. This CDR3 is built from 13 residues. As DNA, the CDR3 is TGTGCCAGCAGTAAACAGGGAACAGATACGCAGTATTTT. Translated: CASSKQGTDTQYF. Drawing the rest from reference TRBV9 and TRBJ2-3, the complete variable domain is DSGVTQTPKHLITATGQRVTLRCSPRSGDLSVYWYQQSLDQGLQFLIQYYNGEERAKGNILERFSAQQFPDLHSELNLSSLELGDSALYFCASSKQGTDTQYFGPGTRLTVL.

The CDR3 nucleotides read TGTGCCAGCAGTGAATGGACAGGGGGCTCGAGAACTGAAGCTTTCTTT. Its translation: CASSEWTGGSRTEAFF. This rearrangement joins TRBV6-1 to TRBJ1-1; 11 bases align to TRBD1. Germline V gene sequence: CDR1 MNHNS, CDR2 SASEGT. CDR3 length: 16 residues. V shed 2 bases and J 5 bases; nucleotides not matched to a gene: 7.

The chain employs TRBV13 and TRBJ2-3; D unresolved. The V gene's germline CDR1 is PRHDT and CDR2 FYEKMQ (reference sequence). Trimming took 5 bases from V and 11 from J, leaving 20 bases between them. The CDR3 loop spans 14 amino acids. DNA of the CDR3: TGTGCCAGCAGCCCTACCTTCAGTGATGCGGTGCAGTATTTT. It yields the protein CASSPTFSDAVQYF. Together with reference TRBV13 and TRBJ2-3, the CDR3 gives the full variable domain: AAGVIQSPRHLIKEKRETATLKCYPIPRHDTVYWYQQGPGQDPQFLISFYEKMQSDKGSIPDRFSAQQFSDYHSELNMSSLELGDSALYFCASSPTFSDAVQYFGPGTRLTVL.